The entry that follows covers one T cell receptor (beta chain) sequence. Its antigen remains unidentified. These data belong to a study of cytomegalovirus exposure and HLA in healthy donors. General observations from the study: In a later analysis, 17,000 or so TCR beta sequences were associated with HLA alleles at 0.05 false discovery rate. Looking again later, the authors saw that most CMV-associated TCR beta chains seemed HLA-restricted. TRBV6-2, TRBV6-3 and some other V segments were excluded as indistinguishable.

Germline V lookup: CDR1 MNHEY, CDR2 SMNVEV (reference sequence). V dropped 7 bases and J dropped 4 bases, with 14 bases sitting between them. CDR3 length equals 13 residues. Primers for the PCR totalled 60 Vbeta and 13 Jbeta. Repertoires were generated with immunoSEQ multiplex PCR, while TCRdb's copy carries only in-frame clones and drops some. The sample lists roughly 100,000 clones, more than 70% occurring once. The clonotype comes from a man under 40 in good health and CMV-seronegative. The gene calls are TRBV27 and TRBJ2-7; possible D gene TRBD1, 6 bases. The sequenced sample consisted of PBMCs. CDR3 sequence (DNA): TGTGCCAGCAAAATCCTAGGGGGATACGAGCAGTACTTC. Translated, it gives CASKILGGYEQYF.